One and the same sample provided the 24 T cell receptor beta chains below, sequenced in a study of T cells in Graves' hyperthyroidism and ophthalmopathy. Amplification of TCR beta CDR3 regions was performed using RNA transcripts as template. TCR CDR3 underwent first-round RT-PCR with the HTBI primer set. TCRdb fed the multiplex PCR reads into MiXCR, producing one record per CDR3 protein. The top ten clones hold approximately 25% of a sample with under 130,000 distinct CDR3 sequences, 40% to 50% of them seen once. The sequencing sample was made of blood. All receptors come from a man in his forties with Graves' hyperthyroidism.

Ten or more counts support this clonotype. The genes are TRBV7-9 and TRBJ2-5; 14 bases are shared with TRBD2. Losses at the gene ends were 5 bases for V and 1 base for J; bases not matched to a gene: 3. The CDR3 runs 16 residues. Germline V gene data show CDR1 as SEHNR and CDR2 as FQNEAQ (reference sequence). CDR3 amino acids: CASSETSGGVQETQYF. CDR3 DNA: TGTGCCAGCAGCGAGACTAGCGGGGGGGTCCAAGAGACCCAGTACTTC.

This clonotype was seen at least ten times. The gene calls are TRBV20-1 and TRBJ2-1, with D possibly matching TRBD1 (5 bases). There are 14 residues in the CDR3. V was clipped by 4 bases and J by 2 bases, with 12 bases between them. Germline V CDR1 and CDR2: DFQATT, SNEGSKA (reference sequence). CDR3 protein: CSANWGLAYNEQFF. The CDR3 bases are TGCAGTGCTAATTGGGGCCTCGCCTACAATGAGCAGTTCTTC.

This clonotype appeared many times. V and J are TRBV5-1 and TRBJ1-1; 8 bases are a match to TRBD1. J lost 1 base, V lost 4 bases, and 9 bases had no gene match. The CDR3 is made up of 16 amino acids. From germline, CDR1 is SGHRS and CDR2 YFSETQ. CDR3 DNA: TGCGCCAGCAGCCCCGACAGGGGCTTACCGAACACTGAAGCTTTCTTT. Translating it yields CASSPDRGLPNTEAFF.

This clonotype was counted many times. CDR3 DNA sequence: TGTGCCAGCAGGACTCTGAACGTTTCACCCCTCCACTTT. Its protein is CASRTLNVSPLHF. The chain is built from TRBV2 and TRBJ1-6; D gene unclear. Germline CDR1 reads SNHLY; CDR2 reads FYNNEI. The length of the CDR3 is 13 residues. V lost 6 bases, J lost 9 bases, and 12 bases lay in between.

For this clonotype: At one end, the junction sequence differs from germline, possibly due to a read error. J is TRBJ1-5 and V is TRBV2; D not resolved. Germline CDR1 reads SNHLY; CDR2 reads FYNNEI. This CDR3 comprises 15 residues. CDR3 nucleotide sequence: TGTGCCAGCAGTGGGCCTGGGGAACGCAACCAGCCCCAGCATTTT. It specifies CASSGPGERNQPQHF.

Remarks on this clonotype: The missing conserved phenylalanine or tryptophan at the end of this CDR3 makes a read error likely. V and J are TRBV15 and TRBJ2-3, with 7 bases matching TRBD2. The CDR3 runs 14 residues. Germline V gene sequence: CDR1 LNHNV, CDR2 YYDKDF (reference sequence). The DNA of the CDR3 is TGTGCCACCAGCAGGATGACTAGCACGGATACGCAGTATCTT. This gives the protein CATSRMTSTDTQYL.

The CDR3 nucleotides read TGTGCCAGCCTTAAAGGGGGCGACACTGAAGCTTTCTTT. Translated, it gives CASLKGGDTEAFF. The V and J genes are TRBV2 and TRBJ1-1; 7 bases are shared with TRBD1. Germline loops: CDR1 SNHLY, CDR2 FYNNEI. The CDR3 sequence is 13 residues long. J gave up 3 bases and V 8 bases, and 6 bases lay outside the gene matches.

The chain combines TRBV27 with TRBJ1-6; D is unresolved. Germline V gene lookup returns CDR1 MNHEY and CDR2 SMNVEV (reference sequence). The germline V and J ends were trimmed by 3 bases and 6 bases, with 9 bases remaining between them. The CDR3 contains 14 residues. The CDR3 sequence is CASSFRQSNSPLHF. CDR3 sequence (DNA): TGTGCCAGCAGTTTTCGCCAGAGTAATTCACCCCTCCACTTT.

The chain carries TRBV7-2 and TRBJ2-1; 10 bases agree with TRBD2. CDR3 length: 17 residues. The germline gives CDR1 SGHTA, CDR2 FQGNSA. V was pared by 0 bases and J by 4 bases, with 6 bases of the junction left unmatched. CDR3: CASSLAGASGSYNEQFF. The CDR3 DNA is TGTGCCAGCAGCTTAGCCGGGGCTAGCGGGAGTTACAATGAGCAGTTCTTC.

Note on this clonotype: The CDR3 end shows no conserved phenylalanine or tryptophan, and so a read error is likely. This rearrangement joins TRBV18 to TRBJ1-6; perhaps TRBD1 as D (5 bases). Trimming removed 6 bases from V and 10 bases from J, with 22 bases in between. CDR3 length: 16 residues. Germline V gene data show CDR1 as KGHSH and CDR2 as LQKENI. CDR3 bases: TGTGCCAGCTCCCCGGAGACAGCTAGATTAGGATCACCCCTCCACTCT. As protein: CASSPETARLGSPLHS.

This clonotype came up many times. V usage is TRBV5-1 and J usage is TRBJ2-5, with D possibly matching TRBD1 (6 bases). Germline CDR1 reads SGHRS; CDR2 reads YFSETQ. Trimming pared 4 bases from V and 6 bases from J, leaving 16 bases between. This CDR3 comprises 14 residues. The CDR3 here is CASSPDDRHQTQYF. The CDR3 DNA reads TGCGCCAGCAGCCCAGACGACAGGCACCAGACCCAGTACTTC.

The V call is TRBV7-2, the J call TRBJ2-7; D not resolved. Trimming left V 5 bases short and J 0 bases short, with 11 bases between. Germline V gene lookup returns CDR1 SGHTA and CDR2 FQGNSA. The CDR3 is made up of 14 amino acids. The CDR3 nucleotides are TGTGCCAGCAGCCTACCTCCGTGCTCCTACGAGCAGTACTTC. Amino acid sequence: CASSLPPCSYEQYF.

This chain links TRBV29-1 with TRBJ2-7; D remains unclear. With 8 bases removed from V and 3 bases from J, the gap between germline ends came to 20 bases. Germline V gene sequence: CDR1 SQVTM, CDR2 ANQGSEA. CDR3 size: 14 residues. The CDR3 bases are TGCAGCTTAGTGTCGCGGCGGTTTAGCTACGAGCAGTACTTC. Its protein product is CSLVSRRFSYEQYF.

The chain employs TRBV24-1 and TRBJ1-6, with D perhaps matching TRBD1 (6 bases). Germline assignment: CDR1 KGHDR and CDR2 SFDVKD. V shed 4 bases and J shed 7 bases, with 10 bases lying between them. This CDR3 spans 14 amino acids. The DNA for the CDR3 is TGTGCCACCAGTGACCCTACAGGGAATTCACCCCTCCACTTT. Translation: CATSDPTGNSPLHF.

Many counts were recorded for this clonotype. This chain joins TRBV7-2 and TRBJ2-1; 7 positions agree with TRBD2. V trimming: 4 bases; J trimming: 4 bases; junction bases outside the gene matches: 10. This CDR3 has 16 amino acids. Germline CDR1 reads SGHTA; CDR2 reads FQGNSA. CDR3 protein: CASSSERDFPYNEQFF. In DNA form, the CDR3 reads TGTGCCAGCAGCTCCGAGCGGGACTTCCCGTACAATGAGCAGTTCTTC.

This clonotype was seen many times. The chain is built from TRBV6-6 and TRBJ2-7; D possibly corresponds to TRBD1 (6 bases). Trimming took 2 bases from V and 2 from J, leaving 13 bases between them. The CDR3 sequence is 15 residues long. Germline V gene data show CDR1 as MNHNY and CDR2 as SVGAGI (reference sequence). In nucleotides, the CDR3 is TGTGCCAGCAGTTACCCCCGACAGGCCACCTACGAGCAGTACTTC. It encodes CASSYPRQATYEQYF.

This clonotype was observed a few times. The rearrangement joins TRBV4-2 to TRBJ1-1; D gene ambiguous. Per germline, CDR1 LGHNA and CDR2 YNFKEQ. The V end lost 6 bases, the J end lost 0 bases, and 11 bases lay between the germline ends. The CDR3 consists of 14 residues. Written as DNA, the CDR3 is TGTGCCAGCAGTACCGGGTCCTTGAACACTGAAGCTTTCTTT. It encodes CASSTGSLNTEAFF.

This clonotype was counted ten times or more. The chain has TRBV5-1 and TRBJ1-6; 7 bases line up with TRBD1. Per germline, CDR1 SGHRS and CDR2 YFSETQ. Germline trimming cut 0 bases from V and 4 bases from J; bases unmatched to any gene: 4. The CDR3 consists of 16 residues. DNA of the CDR3: TGCGCCAGCAGCTTGGAGGGGACAGAATATAATTCACCCCTCCACTTT. Translation gives CASSLEGTEYNSPLHF.

About this clonotype: A junction end diverges from the germline sequence, so it may reflect a read error. The chain combines TRBV6-1 with TRBJ1-1; D call uncertain. From germline, CDR1 is MNHNS and CDR2 SASEGT. The CDR3 sequence is 15 residues long. The CDR3 DNA reads as TGTGCCAGCATAAACGGTCAGATCATGAACACTGAAGCTGTCTTT. Protein sequence: CASINGQIMNTEAVF.

This clonotype was detected ten times or more. The chain joins TRBV7-9 to TRBJ1-5; tentatively, D is TRBD1 (5 bases). V was pared by 3 bases and J by 5 bases, with 8 bases between. The CDR3 covers 13 residues. In germline, CDR1 is SEHNR, CDR2 FQNEAQ (reference sequence). The CDR3 DNA follows: TGTGCCAGCAGCTTGCAAGGGGATCAGCCCCAGCATTTT. Residues: CASSLQGDQPQHF.

The sample holds many counts of this clonotype. This chain uses TRBV5-6 with TRBJ1-2; the D is unclear. V was cut by 4 bases and J by 4 bases, with 14 bases left in between. Germline loops: CDR1 SGHDT, CDR2 YYEEEE. The CDR3 is 14 amino acids. The CDR3 spells CASSPPSVFYGYTF. Written as DNA, the CDR3 is TGTGCCAGCAGCCCACCCTCGGTATTCTATGGCTACACCTTC.

This clonotype came up a few times. The genes are TRBV7-8 and TRBJ1-4, with 10 bases identical to TRBD1. Unmatched junction bases numbered 11, after V lost 8 bases and J lost 8 bases. Germline V gives CDR1 SGHVS, CDR2 FQNEAQ. The CDR3 is 15 residues long. In nucleotides, the CDR3 is TGTGCCAGCTCCCAAAGACAGGGGGCGAACGAAAAACTGTTTTTT. This sequence encodes CASSQRQGANEKLFF.

This clonotype came up many times. Since a much larger clone is just one base distant, this may be a read error. The final CDR3 position lacks the conserved phenylalanine or tryptophan, pointing to a likely read error. The rearrangement uses TRBV7-3 and TRBJ2-5; a possible D gene is TRBD2 (6 bases). Germline V CDR1 and CDR2: SGHTA, FQGTGA. Trimming stripped 5 bases from V and 3 bases from J, with 10 bases between. This CDR3 has 13 residues. The CDR3 DNA is TGTGCCAGCAGCCCCTCTAGCGAAGAGACCCAGTACCTC. Its translation is CASSPSSEETQYL.

This clonotype showed up many times. V usage is TRBV5-5 and J usage is TRBJ2-2; D call uncertain. This CDR3 has 16 amino acids. Trimming took 1 base from V and 0 from J, leaving 10 bases between them. CDR1 and CDR2 from the germline V gene are SGHKS and YYEKEE (reference sequence). The CDR3 coding sequence is TGTGCCAGCAGCTTGCAACCCGACGCGAACACCGGGGAGCTGTTTTTT. Translating it yields CASSLQPDANTGELFF.